Reported below is one TCR beta chain. Its antigen is unknown. No much larger clone exists at a distance of one base, and base qualities are not known. The record originates from a study of immune aging and cytomegalovirus after organ transplant (dated by TCRdb to the early 2020s). Regarding the research as a whole: Every transplant recipient was given three-drug immunosuppression consisting of prednisone, tacrolimus, and mycophenolate. The investigation overall reported the following: Following viremia, cells with an aged phenotype rose post-transplant no matter the clone size, with the increase showing up earlier in large clones (days 200-264) than in small clones. Because CD57 was not measured in the sequencing data, a conservative gene-based aging definition was used instead. A larger share of large clones was made up of TEMRA cells, and in the seven largest clones (around 2,000 cells) aged and TEMRA cells were gained while TCM cells were lost.

Explained via the paper, the time point label denotes: five sample-tagged time points from pre-transplant (day -1) to day 368 post-transplant, pooled. PBMC were thawed and then stimulated for around 12 hours with a CMV IE-1 overlapping peptide library, with no transport inhibitors added. After being thawed and rested overnight, the cells were stimulated in R10 medium along with CD28/CD49d costimulation. The IE-1 peptide library consisted of 15-amino-acid peptides overlapping by 11 amino acids. Each time point was barcoded using BD Single-Cell Multiplexing Kit Sample Tags, after which the barcoded samples were pooled and stained with oligo-conjugated anti-CD45RA plus sorting antibodies. A BD FACSAria III was used to sort CMV-responsive CD8+CD137+ and CD4+CD154+ T cells at 4-way purity. Blood samples were drawn into EDTA vacutainers and processed by Ficoll gradient within 1-24 hours. A distance of 24 bases separates the germline ends of V and J, which lose 7 bases and 5 bases respectively. The CDR3 runs 16 amino acids, cysteine and phenylalanine included. Only the CDR3 part of the read is kept: 48 bases, read in frame from the first base. The germline V gene supplies CDR1 SGHTA and CDR2 FQGNSA.

The protocol used for the library was single-cell sequencing. TCRdb records Illumina NovaSeq 6000 as the sequencer. The BD Rhapsody Targeted mRNA and AbSeq Reagent Kit, in a microwell format, was used for cell capture and library preparation. The libraries included TCR, sample tags, AbSeq, and targeted mRNA from the Human T-Cell Expression Panel, along with custom TOX and TOX2 primers. Libraries were sequenced on an Illumina NovaSeq. The published analysis was carried out like this. The analysis covered 9,000 to 13,000 cells in total, of which about 7,000 were CD8 T cells and a few thousand were CD8 T cells with an identifiable TCR CDR3. The BD Rhapsody Targeted Analysis Pipeline, including V(D)J processing, was run on the Seven Bridges Genomics platform to process the raw data. SeqGeq 1.6.0 was used for quality control, Sample Tag demultiplexing with Lex-BDSMK, clone identification with VDJ Explorer, and Seurat clustering. Clones making up <1% of CD8 T cells were classified as non-expanded, and clones making up >2.5% of the sample were classified as clonal expansions. TCRdb redid the processing of the public reads, applying fastp at Q25 and MiXCR, and retained in-frame beta chains. When rows share a CDR3 protein, they turn into one entry using the most common DNA and genes. TCRdb, not the original authors, processed these V and J calls. This sample holds more than 20,000 distinct CDR3 sequences; around 34% were observed only once. The ten largest clones add up to 20% to 30% of the sample.

The sequence joins TRBV7-2 to TRBJ2-7, with the D segment identity uncertain. The input for sequencing was CMV peptide-activated CD4+ and CD8+ T cells sorted from blood, taken at five time points, pooled. This sample's cell subset or site label indicates: sorted CD8+CD137+ and CD4+CD154+ T cells after 12 to 13 h CMV IE-1 peptide stimulation. This receptor was obtained from a female donor who had a heart transplant and CMV viremia. Here the CDR3 is given as CASTAPGLVKGNEQYF. The sequence in DNA is TGTGCCAGCACCGCACCCGGATTAGTAAAGGGCAACGAGCAGTACTTC.